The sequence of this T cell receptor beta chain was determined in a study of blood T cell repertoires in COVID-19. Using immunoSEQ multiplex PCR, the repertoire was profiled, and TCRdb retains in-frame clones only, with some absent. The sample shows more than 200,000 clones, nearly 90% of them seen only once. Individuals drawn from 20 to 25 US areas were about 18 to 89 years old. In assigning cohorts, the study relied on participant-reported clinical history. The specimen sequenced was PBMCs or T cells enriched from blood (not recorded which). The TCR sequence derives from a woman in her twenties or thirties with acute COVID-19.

CDR3 amino acids: CASSLGQGRQPQHF. CDR3 DNA sequence: TGTGCCAGCAGCTTGGGACAGGGTCGGCAGCCCCAGCATTTT. This rearrangement joins TRBV5-6 to TRBJ1-5, with 7 bases fitting TRBD1. CDR1 is SGHDT, CDR2 YYEEEE, per germline. The CDR3 totals 14 residues. After removal of 0 bases from V and 7 bases from J, the junction contained 4 bases not matched to a gene.